The T cell receptor beta chain under discussion was sequenced for a study of T cell changes during pregnancy in multiple sclerosis. The CDR3 is 13 amino acids. Germline-derived CDR1 and CDR2 are SGHRS and YFSETQ. The ends were cut back, 0 bases at V and 11 bases at J, with 15 bases in the middle. The table came from immunoSEQ multiplex PCR; TCRdb's copy has only in-frame clones and leaves some out. The table includes about 64,000 clones, approximately 96% detected once. Sequences were derived from CD8+ T cells from peripheral blood mononuclear cells, sampled after pregnancy. This clonotype originated in a female donor with multiple sclerosis, enrolled in a pregnancy study. The genes are TRBV5-1 and TRBJ2-7; perhaps TRBD2 as D (7 bases). The CDR3 loop is CASSLGGGNQEYF. The CDR3 DNA sequence: TGCGCCAGCAGCTTGGGGGGGGGCAATCAGGAGTACTTC.